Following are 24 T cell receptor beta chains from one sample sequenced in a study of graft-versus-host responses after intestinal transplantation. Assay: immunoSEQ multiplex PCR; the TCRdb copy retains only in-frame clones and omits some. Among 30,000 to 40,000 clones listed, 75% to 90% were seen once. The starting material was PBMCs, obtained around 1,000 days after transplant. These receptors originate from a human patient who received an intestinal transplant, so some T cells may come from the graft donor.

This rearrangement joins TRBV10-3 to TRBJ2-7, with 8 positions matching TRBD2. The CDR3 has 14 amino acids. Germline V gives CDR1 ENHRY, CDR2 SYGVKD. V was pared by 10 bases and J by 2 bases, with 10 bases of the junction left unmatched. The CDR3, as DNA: TGTGCCAGCAGGGCTTTAGCGGGACCCTACGAGCAGTACTTC. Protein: CASRALAGPYEQYF.

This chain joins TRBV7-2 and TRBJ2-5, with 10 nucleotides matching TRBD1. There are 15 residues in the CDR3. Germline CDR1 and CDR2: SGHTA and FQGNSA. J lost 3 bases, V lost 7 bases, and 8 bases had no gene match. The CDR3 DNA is TGTGCCAGCACTCCTAGGGGGACAGGGGAAGAGACCCAGTACTTC. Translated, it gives CASTPRGTGEETQYF.

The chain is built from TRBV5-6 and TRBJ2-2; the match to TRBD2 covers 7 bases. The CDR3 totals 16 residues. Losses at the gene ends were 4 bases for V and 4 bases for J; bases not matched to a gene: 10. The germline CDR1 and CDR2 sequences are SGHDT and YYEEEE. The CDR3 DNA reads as TGTGCCAGCAGCCCCATTTGGGGGGGAAGCACCGGGGAGCTGTTTTTT. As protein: CASSPIWGGSTGELFF.

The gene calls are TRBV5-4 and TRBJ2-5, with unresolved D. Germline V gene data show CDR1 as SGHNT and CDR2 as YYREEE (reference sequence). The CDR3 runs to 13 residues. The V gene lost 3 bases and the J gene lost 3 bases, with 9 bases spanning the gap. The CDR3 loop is CASSSPAEETQYF. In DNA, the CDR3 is TGTGCCAGCAGCTCCCCCGCAGAAGAGACCCAGTACTTC.

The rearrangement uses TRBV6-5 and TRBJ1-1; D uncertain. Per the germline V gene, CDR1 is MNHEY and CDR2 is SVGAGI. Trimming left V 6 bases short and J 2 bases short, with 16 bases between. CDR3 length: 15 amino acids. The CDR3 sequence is CASSHKDLTNTEAFF. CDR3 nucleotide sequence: TGTGCCAGCAGCCATAAGGACCTAACAAACACTGAAGCTTTCTTT.

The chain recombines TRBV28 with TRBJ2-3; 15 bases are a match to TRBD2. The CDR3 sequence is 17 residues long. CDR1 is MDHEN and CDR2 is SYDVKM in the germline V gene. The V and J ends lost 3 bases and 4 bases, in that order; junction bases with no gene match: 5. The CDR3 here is CASSLGLAGGSADTQYF. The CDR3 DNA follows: TGTGCCAGCAGTTTGGGACTAGCGGGAGGATCTGCAGATACGCAGTATTTT. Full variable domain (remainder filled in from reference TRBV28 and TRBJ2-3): DVKVTQSSRYLVKRTGEKVFLECVQDMDHENMFWYRQDPGLGLRLIYFSYDVKMKEKGDIPEGYSVSREKKERFSLILESASTNQTSMYLCASSLGLAGGSADTQYFGPGTRLTVL.

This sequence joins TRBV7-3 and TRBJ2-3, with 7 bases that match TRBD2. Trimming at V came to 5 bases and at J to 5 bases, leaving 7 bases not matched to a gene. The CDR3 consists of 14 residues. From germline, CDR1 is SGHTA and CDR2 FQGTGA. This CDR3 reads CASSHRTREDTQYF. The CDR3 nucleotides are TGTGCCAGCAGCCACAGGACTAGGGAAGATACGCAGTATTTT.

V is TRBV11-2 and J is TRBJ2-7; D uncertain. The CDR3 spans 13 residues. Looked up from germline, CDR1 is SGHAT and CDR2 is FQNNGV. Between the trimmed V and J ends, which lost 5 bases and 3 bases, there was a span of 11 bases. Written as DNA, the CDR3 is TGTGCCAGCAGCCCCTTGGGGATCTACGAGCAGTACTTC. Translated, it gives CASSPLGIYEQYF.

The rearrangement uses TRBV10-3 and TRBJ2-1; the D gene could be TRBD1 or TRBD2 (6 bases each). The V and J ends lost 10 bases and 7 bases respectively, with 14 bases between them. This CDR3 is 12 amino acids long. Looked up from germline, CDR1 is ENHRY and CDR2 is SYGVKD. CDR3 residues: CATGGGGNEQFF. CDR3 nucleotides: TGTGCCACCGGGGGCGGCGGGAATGAGCAGTTCTTC.

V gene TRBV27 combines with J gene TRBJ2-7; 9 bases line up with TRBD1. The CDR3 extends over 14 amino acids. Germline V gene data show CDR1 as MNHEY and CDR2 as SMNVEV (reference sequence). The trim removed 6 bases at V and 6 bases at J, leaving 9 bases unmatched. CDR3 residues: CASRRGQGLFEQYF. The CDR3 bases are TGTGCCAGCAGGAGAGGACAGGGGCTCTTCGAGCAGTACTTC.

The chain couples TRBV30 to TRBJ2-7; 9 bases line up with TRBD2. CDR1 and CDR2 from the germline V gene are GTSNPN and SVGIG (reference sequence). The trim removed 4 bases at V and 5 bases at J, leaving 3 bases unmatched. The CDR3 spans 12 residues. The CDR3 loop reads CAWNRGRDEQYF. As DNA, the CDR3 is TGTGCCTGGAACCGCGGGAGGGACGAGCAGTACTTC.

This CDR3 is CASSIDADREVSGANVLTF. DNA of the CDR3: TGTGCCAGTAGTATAGATGCGGACAGGGAAGTCTCTGGGGCCAACGTCCTGACTTTC. J is TRBJ2-6 and V is TRBV19, with TRBD1 matching 8 bases. CDR1 and CDR2 (germline): LNHDA, SQIVND (reference sequence). The CDR3 is 19 residues long. After removal of 0 bases from V and 0 bases from J, the junction contained 7 bases not matched to a gene. Drawing the rest from reference TRBV19 and TRBJ2-6, the complete variable domain is DGGITQSPKYLFRKEGQNVTLSCEQNLNHDAMYWYRQDPGQGLRLIYYSQIVNDFQKGDIAEGYSVSREKKESFPLTVTSAQKNPTAFYLCASSIDADREVSGANVLTFGAGSRLTVL.

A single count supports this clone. The CDR3 DNA follows: TGTGCCAGCTCACCATTGCTAGCGGGAGGGACTAGCACAGATACGCAGTATTTT. Protein sequence: CASSPLLAGGTSTDTQYF. The chain uses TRBV18 and TRBJ2-3; 12 bases match TRBD2. Trimming removed 2 bases from V and 0 bases from J; junction bases left unmatched: 6. CDR1 is KGHSH and CDR2 is LQKENI in the germline V gene. The CDR3 runs to 18 residues.

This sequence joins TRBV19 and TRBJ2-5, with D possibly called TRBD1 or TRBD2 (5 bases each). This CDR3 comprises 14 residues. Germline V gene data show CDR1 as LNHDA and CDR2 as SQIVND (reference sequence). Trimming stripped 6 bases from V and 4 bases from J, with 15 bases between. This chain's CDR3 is CASSPHGAGETQYF. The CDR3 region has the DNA TGTGCCAGTAGCCCCCACGGGGCCGGAGAGACCCAGTACTTC.

This CDR3 is CASRYTTTNEKLFF. The CDR3 DNA reads TGTGCCAGCAGATACACTACAACTAATGAAAAACTGTTTTTT. The gene calls are TRBV6-1 and TRBJ1-4; D is unclear. V dropped 6 bases and J dropped 0 bases, with 8 bases sitting between them. The CDR3 totals 14 residues. CDR1 and CDR2 from the germline V gene are MNHNS and SASEGT.

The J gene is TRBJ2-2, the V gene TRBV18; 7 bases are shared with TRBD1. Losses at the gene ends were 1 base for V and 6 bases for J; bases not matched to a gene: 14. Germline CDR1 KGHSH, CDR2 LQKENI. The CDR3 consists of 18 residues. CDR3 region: CASSPRITTGTRSGELFF. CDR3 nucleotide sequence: TGTGCCAGCTCACCACGGATAACGACAGGGACAAGGTCCGGGGAGCTGTTTTTT.

CDR3 nucleotide sequence: TGTGCCAGCAGCTCGGGACAAAGGAAACAGCCCCAGCATTTT. It translates to CASSSGQRKQPQHF. The J gene is TRBJ1-5, the V gene TRBV7-9; maybe TRBD1 (6 bases). Per the germline V gene, CDR1 is SEHNR and CDR2 is FQNEAQ (reference sequence). CDR3 length equals 14 residues. V was pared by 4 bases and J by 7 bases, with 14 bases between. Looking up the rest from reference TRBV7-9 and TRBJ1-5 gives the full variable domain: DTGVSQNPRHKITKRGQNVTFRCDPISEHNRLYWYRQTLGQGPEFLTYFQNEAQLEKSRLLSDRFSAERPKGSFSTLEIQRTEQGDSAMYLCASSSGQRKQPQHFGDGTRLSIL.

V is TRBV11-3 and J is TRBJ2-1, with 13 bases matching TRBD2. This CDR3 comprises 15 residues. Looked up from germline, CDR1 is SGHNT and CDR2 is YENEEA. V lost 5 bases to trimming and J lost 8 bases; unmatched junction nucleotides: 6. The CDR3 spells CASSHGTSGNDEQFF. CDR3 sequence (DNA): TGTGCCAGCAGCCACGGGACTAGCGGGAACGATGAGCAGTTCTTC.

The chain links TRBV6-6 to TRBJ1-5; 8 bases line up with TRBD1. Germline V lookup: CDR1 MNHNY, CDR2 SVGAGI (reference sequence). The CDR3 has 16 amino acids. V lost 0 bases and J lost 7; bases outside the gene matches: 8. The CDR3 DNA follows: TGTGCCAGCAGTTACTCGGACAGGGATAGGGGCCAGCCCCAGCATTTT. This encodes CASSYSDRDRGQPQHF.

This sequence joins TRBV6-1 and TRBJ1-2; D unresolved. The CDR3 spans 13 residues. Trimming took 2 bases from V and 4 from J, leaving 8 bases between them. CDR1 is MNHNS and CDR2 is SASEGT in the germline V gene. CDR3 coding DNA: TGTGCCAGCAGTGAATCGGGTTTCTATGGCTACACCTTC. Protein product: CASSESGFYGYTF.

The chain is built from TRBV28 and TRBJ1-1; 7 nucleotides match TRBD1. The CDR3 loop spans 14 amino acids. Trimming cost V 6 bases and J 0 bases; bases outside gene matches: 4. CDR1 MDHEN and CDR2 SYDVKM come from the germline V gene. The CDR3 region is CASRTGQMNTEAFF. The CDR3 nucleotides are TGTGCCAGCAGAACGGGACAGATGAACACTGAAGCTTTCTTT.

CDR3 sequence (DNA): TGTGCCAGCAGCCGGGACAGATCCTATAATTCACCCCTCCACTTT. It encodes CASSRDRSYNSPLHF. This rearrangement joins TRBV11-1 to TRBJ1-6, with 7 bases lining up with TRBD1. The CDR3 runs 15 residues. Looked up from germline, CDR1 is SGHAT and CDR2 is FQDESV (reference sequence). The trim removed 5 bases at V and 1 base at J, leaving 2 bases unmatched.

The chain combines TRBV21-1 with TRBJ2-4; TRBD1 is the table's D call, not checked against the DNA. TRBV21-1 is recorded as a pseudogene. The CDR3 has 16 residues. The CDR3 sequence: CASSNGLLIAKNIQYF. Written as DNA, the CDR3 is TGTGCCAGCAGCAATGGGCTTCTCATAGCCAAAAACATTCAGTACTTC.

The CDR3: CASSLGQGRIEQFF. The CDR3 region has the DNA TGTGCCAGCAGCTTGGGGCAGGGTCGTATTGAGCAGTTCTTC. V and J are TRBV5-8 and TRBJ2-1; tentatively, D is TRBD1 (5 bases). With 0 bases removed from V and 9 bases from J, the gap between germline ends came to 13 bases. The CDR3 runs 14 residues. Germline loops: CDR1 SGHTS, CDR2 YDEGEE.